This T cell receptor (beta chain) appears in the sequencing data of a study of OX40 agonist ivuxolimab in advanced cancers. Across the whole study: Checkpoint inhibitors had been given previously to about 38% of patients.

The CDR3 runs to 16 residues. Per the germline V gene, CDR1 is MDHEN and CDR2 is SYDVKM. Deletions cut 4 bases from V and 3 bases from J, with 17 bases between. Measured with immunoSEQ multiplex PCR; TCRdb has only the in-frame clones, and not every one. The repertoire holds some 86,000 clones, about 90% seen once, with under 0.35% in the top ten. Here the sequenced sample was CD4+ or CD8+ T cells sorted from blood, taken in a trial of the OX40 agonist ivuxolimab. This sequence joins TRBV28 and TRBJ2-3; D call uncertain. This TCR was recovered from an adult with an advanced solid tumor such as melanoma, head and neck, liver or kidney cancer. The CDR3: CASSSHSSVGTDTQYF. CDR3 DNA sequence: TGTGCCAGCAGTTCTCACTCGTCAGTAGGAACAGATACGCAGTATTTT.